This section outlines one TCR beta chain sequence together with its context. Method: immunoSEQ multiplex PCR; TCRdb's copy keeps in-frame clones and lacks some. The repertoire holds some 130,000 clones, with 75% to 90% as singletons. This CDR3 region has 14 residues. CDR1 SQVTM and CDR2 ANQGSEA come from the germline V gene. The V gene end was trimmed by 5 bases and the J gene end by 5 bases; junction bases not matched to a gene: 10. The data were obtained in a study of blood T cell repertoires in COVID-19. Study-wide background: The United States, Italy and Spain provided the acute and convalescent COVID-19 samples. From T cells, B-cell-depleted T cells, or PBMCs came the material, which was cDNA or gDNA.

Followed longitudinally, the Seattle patients had been enrolled during active infection. Material for sequencing was peripheral blood. This rearrangement joins TRBV29-1 to TRBJ2-7; 9 bases are shared with TRBD1. The receptor comes from a man in his sixties with COVID-19, enrolled during active disease. The CDR3 is CSVFGQGSRDEQYF. Written as DNA, the CDR3 is TGCAGCGTTTTCGGACAGGGGTCCCGTGACGAGCAGTACTTC.